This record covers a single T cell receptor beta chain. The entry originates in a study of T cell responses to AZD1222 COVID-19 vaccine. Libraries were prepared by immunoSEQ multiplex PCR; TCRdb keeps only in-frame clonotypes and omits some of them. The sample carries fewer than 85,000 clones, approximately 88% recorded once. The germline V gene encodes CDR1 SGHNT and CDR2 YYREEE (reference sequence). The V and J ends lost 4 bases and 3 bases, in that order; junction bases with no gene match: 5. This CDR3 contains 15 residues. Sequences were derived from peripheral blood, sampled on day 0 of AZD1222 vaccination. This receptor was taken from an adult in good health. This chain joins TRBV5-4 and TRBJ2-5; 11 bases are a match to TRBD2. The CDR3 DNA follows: TGTGCCAGCAGCCCGGGGGGACTAGCGGAAGAGACCCAGTACTTC. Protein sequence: CASSPGGLAEETQYF.